This T cell receptor beta chain was found in a study of cytomegalovirus exposure and HLA in healthy donors. Findings and limits, study-wide: Segments of the TCR beta V type were, in most cases, productive about 90% or about 30% of the time in an earlier analysis. Roughly uniform sequencing depth across donors was assumed, possibly incorrectly. For most TCR sequences rarity was the rule, although some public TCRs occurred in many donors. Information on immune exposure was restricted to one variable (CMV serostatus).

This clone was detected only once. Its antigen is still unknown. The trim removed 2 bases at V and 2 bases at J, leaving 2 bases unmatched. The CDR3 has 16 amino acids. Germline V gives CDR1 SGHDT, CDR2 YYEEEE. It was with 60 Vbeta and 13 Jbeta primers that the PCR ran. Assay used: immunoSEQ multiplex PCR; TCRdb lists only in-frame clones, some missing. This sample has roughly 140,000 clones, with less than 90% found just once. The sequence came from a boy aged 2 to 9 in good health and CMV-seronegative. The sample comprised PBMCs. The rearrangement joins TRBV5-6 to TRBJ2-5, with 14 bases identical to TRBD2. CDR3 DNA: TGTGCCAGCAGCTTTGGACTAGCGGGGGGACAAGAGACCCAGTACTTC. Encoded protein: CASSFGLAGGQETQYF.